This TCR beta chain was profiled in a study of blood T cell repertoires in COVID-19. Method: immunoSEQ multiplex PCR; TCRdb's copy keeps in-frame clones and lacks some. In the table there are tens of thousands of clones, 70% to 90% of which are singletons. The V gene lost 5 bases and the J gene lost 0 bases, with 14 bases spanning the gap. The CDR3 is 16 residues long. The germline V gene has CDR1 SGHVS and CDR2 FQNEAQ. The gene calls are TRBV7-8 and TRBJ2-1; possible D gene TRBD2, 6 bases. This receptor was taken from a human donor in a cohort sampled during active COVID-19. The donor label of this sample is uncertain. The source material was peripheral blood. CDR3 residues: CASSKMGGSSYNEQFF. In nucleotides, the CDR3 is TGTGCCAGCAGCAAGATGGGGGGAAGCTCCTACAATGAGCAGTTCTTC.